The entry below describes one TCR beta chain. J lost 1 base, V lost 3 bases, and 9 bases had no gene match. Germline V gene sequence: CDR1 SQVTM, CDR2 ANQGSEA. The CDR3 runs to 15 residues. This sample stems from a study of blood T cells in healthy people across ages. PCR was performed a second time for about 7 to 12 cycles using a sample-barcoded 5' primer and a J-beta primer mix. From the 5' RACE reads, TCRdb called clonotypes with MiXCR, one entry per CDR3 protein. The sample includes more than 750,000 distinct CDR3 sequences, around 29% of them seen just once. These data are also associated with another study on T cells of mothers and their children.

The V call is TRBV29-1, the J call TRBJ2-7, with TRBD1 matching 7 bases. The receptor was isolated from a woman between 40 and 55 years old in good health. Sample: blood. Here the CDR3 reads CSVEEWAGGSYEQYF. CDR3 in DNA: TGCAGCGTTGAGGAGTGGGCAGGGGGATCCTACGAGCAGTACTTC.